This T cell receptor beta chain stems from a study of T cell clones after liver transplantation. The protocol was immunoSEQ multiplex PCR, while the TCRdb copy is restricted to in-frame clones and leaves out a portion. The profile covers nearly 55,000 clones, with approximately 84% appearing a single time and around 7.8% taken by the ten largest. The ends lost 4 bases at V and 2 bases at J; junction bases unmatched: 8. The germline gives CDR1 SGHDT, CDR2 YYEEEE. The CDR3 runs 15 residues. The sequenced sample was CD4+ T cells from blood, obtained before liver transplant. The clonotype was recovered from a human donor who received a liver transplant. This chain joins TRBV5-6 and TRBJ2-7; TRBD2 matches 8 bases. The chain's CDR3 is CASSHGSGTPYEQYF. Here the CDR3 DNA reads TGTGCCAGCAGCCATGGTAGCGGGACCCCCTACGAGCAGTACTTC.